The 16 T cell receptor beta chains in this list originate from one sample, sequenced in a study of shared clonotypes between healthy human individuals. Generated by immunoSEQ multiplex PCR, the TCRdb table keeps only in-frame clones and is missing some. The sample includes some 500,000 clones, over 60% seen only once; the top ten take around 12%. The sequencing sample was made of PBMCs. These receptors were obtained from a middle-aged woman in good health. Some clones in this sample may be carry-over from other donors' samples.

V is TRBV7-2 and J is TRBJ2-1, with 9 bases identical to TRBD2. V dropped 1 base and J dropped 5; count of bases not matched to a gene: 3. Germline V gene sequence: CDR1 SGHTA, CDR2 FQGNSA. This CDR3 spans 15 amino acids. CDR3 nucleotide sequence: TGTGCCAGCAGCTTAGGTCTAGCGGGGCACAATGAGCAGTTCTTC. Protein sequence: CASSLGLAGHNEQFF.

This rearrangement joins TRBV28 to TRBJ2-7, with TRBD1 identical over 7 bases. After removal of 7 bases from V and 3 bases from J, the junction contained 9 bases not matched to a gene. The CDR3 extends over 14 amino acids. Per germline, CDR1 MDHEN and CDR2 SYDVKM. In DNA form, the CDR3 reads TGTGCCAGCAACAGGGGCGGAAACTTCTACGAGCAGTACTTC. Its translation: CASNRGGNFYEQYF.

J is TRBJ2-5 and V is TRBV5-1; D possibly corresponds to TRBD2 (5 bases). The germline gives CDR1 SGHRS, CDR2 YFSETQ. Trimming removed 3 bases from V and 3 bases from J, with 15 bases in between. This CDR3 has 15 residues. CDR3 sequence: CASSWGGSSEETQYF. Here the CDR3 DNA reads TGCGCCAGCAGCTGGGGTGGGAGTTCCGAAGAGACCCAGTACTTC.

The V gene is TRBV28, the J gene TRBJ2-7; D possibly corresponds to TRBD1 (5 bases). The CDR3 is made up of 14 amino acids. Looked up from germline, CDR1 is MDHEN and CDR2 is SYDVKM. The V end was cut by 6 bases, the J end by 6 bases, with 18 bases between. The CDR3 DNA follows: TGTGCCAGCAGCTCCCCGGCCCAGGGTTTCGAGCAGTACTTC. The encoded protein is CASSSPAQGFEQYF.

Details on this clone: A far larger clone is only one base removed, so a read error is likely. Other DNA sequences in the sample encode the same CDR3. This chain links TRBV4-2 with TRBJ1-2; weak D call: TRBD1 (5 bases). The V end was cut by 4 bases, the J end by 5 bases, with 17 bases between. CDR1 LGHNA and CDR2 YNFKEQ come from the germline V gene. This CDR3 region has 15 residues. The CDR3 DNA sequence: TGTGCCAGCAGCCCATCCGGGGCCGAGTCTTATGGCTACACCTTC. Amino acids: CASSPSGAESYGYTF.

The chain links TRBV6-6 to TRBJ2-1; D not resolved. This CDR3 contains 15 residues. With 6 bases removed from V and 0 bases from J, the gap between germline ends came to 12 bases. CDR1 MNHNY and CDR2 SVGAGI come from the germline V gene (reference sequence). CDR3 sequence reads: CASSPDGHSYNEQFF. The CDR3 DNA sequence: TGTGCCAGCAGCCCGGACGGGCACTCCTACAATGAGCAGTTCTTC.

This clone was found a few times. The J gene is TRBJ2-7, the V gene TRBV29-1; 16 nucleotides align to TRBD2. The V and J ends lost 5 bases and 2 bases, in that order; junction bases with no gene match: 9. From germline, CDR1 is SQVTM and CDR2 ANQGSEA. CDR3 length equals 17 residues. In DNA, the CDR3 is TGCAGCGTTACTGGGACTAGCGGGAGGGAGAGTCCCTACGAGCAGTACTTC. Protein sequence: CSVTGTSGRESPYEQYF.

V and J are TRBV5-6 and TRBJ2-5, with a possible D match to TRBD1 (5 bases). This CDR3 has 15 residues. Trimming stripped 3 bases from V and 3 bases from J, with 15 bases between. Germline loops: CDR1 SGHDT, CDR2 YYEEEE. The CDR3 sequence: CASSYPTGPKETQYF. The DNA of the CDR3 is TGTGCCAGCAGCTACCCAACAGGCCCAAAAGAGACCCAGTACTTC.

The chain employs TRBV7-2 and TRBJ2-7; no clear D. Germline V gene lookup returns CDR1 SGHTA and CDR2 FQGNSA. V lost 1 base, J lost 2 bases, and 9 bases lay in between. The CDR3 totals 14 residues. For the CDR3, the DNA is TGTGCCAGCAGCTTAGGTACGCGCCCCTACGAGCAGTACTTC. Protein: CASSLGTRPYEQYF.

The J gene is TRBJ2-5, the V gene TRBV18, with 9 bases that match TRBD2. V dropped 4 bases and J dropped 5; count of bases not matched to a gene: 2. This CDR3 has 13 amino acids. In germline, CDR1 is KGHSH, CDR2 LQKENI. The CDR3 DNA is TGTGCCAGCTCACTAGCGGGAGTGGAGACCCAGTACTTC. It yields the protein CASSLAGVETQYF.

The chain recombines TRBV10-3 with TRBJ1-1; possibly TRBD1 for D (6 bases). CDR3 length equals 13 residues. CDR1 is ENHRY, CDR2 SYGVKD, per germline. With 10 bases removed from V and 1 base from J, the gap between germline ends came to 13 bases. CDR3 sequence: CATWGGPNTEAFF. The CDR3 DNA reads TGTGCCACCTGGGGGGGCCCGAACACTGAAGCTTTCTTT.

The chain employs TRBV28 and TRBJ2-7; 12 bases are a match to TRBD2. Losses at the gene ends were 5 bases for V and 3 bases for J; bases not matched to a gene: 5. The CDR3 is 15 amino acids. Germline CDR1 and CDR2: MDHEN and SYDVKM. The CDR3 nucleotides read TGTGCCAGCAGTCTCCTGACTAGCGGGAGCTACGAGCAGTACTTC. Its translation: CASSLLTSGSYEQYF.

This chain joins TRBV21-1 and TRBJ2-7; TRBD1, as called in the table, went unchecked against the DNA. TRBV21-1 is designated a pseudogene. The CDR3 is made up of 17 amino acids. CDR3 amino acids: CASSIRFSGTGRVEQYF. DNA of the CDR3: TGTGCCAGCAGCATTAGGTTTTCGGGGACAGGGAGGGTCGAGCAGTACTTC.

The CDR3 DNA reads TGTGCCAGCTCGGGACAGGACAAAAACATTCAGTACTTC. Its protein product is CASSGQDKNIQYF. The V gene is TRBV28, the J gene TRBJ2-4; 8 bases line up with TRBD1. Germline assignment: CDR1 MDHEN and CDR2 SYDVKM. The V segment lost 8 bases and the J segment 3 bases; nucleotides outside the gene matches: 3. CDR3 length: 13 residues.

About this clone itself: This likely traces to a read error, being one base from a far larger clone. The chain recombines TRBV29-1 with TRBJ2-3; 7 bases are a match to TRBD2. Germline lookup yields CDR1 SQVTM and CDR2 ANQGSEA. The CDR3 loop spans 15 amino acids. CDR3 sequence reads: CNVHGASGLGDTQYF. In DNA form, the CDR3 reads TGCAACGTTCATGGGGCTAGCGGTTTGGGAGATACGCAGTATTTT.

A remark on this clone: A much larger clone differs by one base, so this may be a read error. The chain carries TRBV30 and TRBJ1-5; perhaps TRBD1 as D (5 bases). The V gene's germline CDR1 is GTSNPN and CDR2 SVGIG (reference sequence). Deletions cut 1 base from V and 2 bases from J, with 9 bases between. CDR3 size: 14 residues. CDR3 DNA sequence: TGTGCCTGGAGTGCGGGGGTCGGCAATCAGCCCCAGCATTTT. This encodes CAWSAGVGNQPQHF.